This T cell receptor beta chain was observed in a study of blood T cells in healthy people across ages. CDR3 length: 15 residues. Trimming at V came to 5 bases and at J to 8 bases, leaving 9 bases not matched to a gene. Germline values: CDR1 SGHTA, CDR2 FQGNSA. Study results and limitations: CMV status of donors was unknown, possibly confounding expanded clonotype changes.

Through a sample-barcoded 5' primer and a J-beta primer mix, a second PCR was run for 7 to 11 cycles. A tag from a template-switch adaptor with 12 random nucleotides marked each cDNA molecule. TCRdb recomputed calls from the 5' RACE reads with MiXCR, one row per CDR3 protein. The sample lists roughly 1,800,000 distinct CDR3 sequences, about 50% occurring once. About this clonotype: As yet, its antigen is unknown.

Material for sequencing was blood. The rearrangement links TRBV7-2 to TRBJ1-4, with 9 bases matching TRBD1. The sequence derives from a woman aged 40 to 50 in good health. CDR3 residues: CASSPNRGLEEKLFF. CDR3 DNA: TGTGCCAGCAGCCCAAACAGGGGGCTAGAGGAAAAACTGTTTTTT.